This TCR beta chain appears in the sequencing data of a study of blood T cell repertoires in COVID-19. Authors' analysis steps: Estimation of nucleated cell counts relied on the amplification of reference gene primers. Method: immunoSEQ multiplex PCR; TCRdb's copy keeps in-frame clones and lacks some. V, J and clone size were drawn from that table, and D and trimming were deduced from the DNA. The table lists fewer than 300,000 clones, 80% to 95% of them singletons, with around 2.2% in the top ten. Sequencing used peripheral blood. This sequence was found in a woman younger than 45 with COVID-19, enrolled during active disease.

The CDR3 DNA reads TGTGCCATCAGTGACTTCCCTCTCGGGGGAAACACCATATATTTT. Translating gives CAISDFPLGGNTIYF. V is TRBV10-3 and J is TRBJ1-3; D is unclear. This CDR3 is built from 15 residues. Looked up from germline, CDR1 is ENHRY and CDR2 is SYGVKD. V dropped 3 bases and J dropped 4 bases, with 13 bases sitting between them.